This T cell receptor (beta chain) was sequenced in a study of T cell responses to AZD1222 COVID-19 vaccine. The CDR3 spans 14 residues. Germline CDR1 SGDLS, CDR2 YYNGEE. Trimming took off 4 bases at V and 2 bases at J, with 9 bases between the two ends. Libraries were prepared by immunoSEQ multiplex PCR; TCRdb keeps only in-frame clonotypes and omits some of them. The top ten hold 6.9% of the sample, which has over 100,000 clones, 90% seen once. Sequenced material: peripheral blood, taken on day 0 of AZD1222 vaccination. The genes are TRBV9 and TRBJ1-4; D gene uncertain. The TCR comes from an adult in good health. The CDR3: CASSPQGTNEKLFF. The CDR3 nucleotides are TGTGCCAGCAGCCCCCAAGGGACTAATGAAAAACTGTTTTTT.